The sequence of this T cell receptor beta chain was determined in a study of blood T cells in healthy people across ages. About the study: Per two T cells, about one barcoded beta molecule was captured through template switching.

General study results and limits: Observed TCR beta diversity showed a strong correlation with the percentage of naive T cells as measured by flow cytometry. A conclusive naive versus antigen-experienced comparison was prevented by the unsorted PBMCs.

Germline V gene data show CDR1 as DFQATT and CDR2 as SNEGSKA (reference sequence). The CDR3 loop spans 13 amino acids. Trimming pared 6 bases from V and 0 bases from J, leaving 9 bases between. In regard to this clonotype: Its antigen is not known.

Primed by a sample-barcoded 5' primer and a J-beta primer mix, a second PCR proceeded for about 6 to 12 cycles. TCRdb redid the calling of the 5' RACE reads with MiXCR, one entry per CDR3 protein. The table has about 970,000 distinct CDR3 sequences, just over 50% seen once. The TCR was taken from an older woman in good health. The genes are TRBV20-1 and TRBJ2-4; D unresolved. What was sequenced was blood. As DNA, the CDR3 is TGCAGTGCAGGAGCTGGAGCCAAAAACATTCAGTACTTC. This translates into CSAGAGAKNIQYF.